These 30 T cell receptor beta chains share one sample of origin, sequenced in a study of neurological immune-mediated disorders. TCRdb used MiXCR to reprocess the 5' RACE reads, holding one entry per CDR3 protein. This sample has 40,000 or so distinct CDR3 sequences, with roughly 14% found just once. Time point meaning: longitudinal time-point 3. Material: PBMCs. These receptors all stem from a man under 40 in good health.

This chain links TRBV6-5 with TRBJ2-1; the match to TRBD2 covers 8 bases. The germline V gene encodes CDR1 MNHEY and CDR2 SVGAGI. Trimming at V came to 2 bases and at J to 5 bases, leaving 14 bases not matched to a gene. This CDR3 has 18 residues. CDR3 in amino acids: CASSYGEPGGTINNEQFF. CDR3 nucleotide sequence: TGTGCCAGCAGTTACGGTGAGCCGGGAGGGACTATAAACAATGAGCAGTTCTTC.

This clonotype was detected many times. The rearrangement links TRBV5-1 to TRBJ1-1, with a weak D call TRBD1 (5 bases). The CDR3 length is 15 residues. Germline values: CDR1 SGHRS, CDR2 YFSETQ. V was shortened by 4 bases and J by 0 bases, with 13 bases between the two germline ends. The CDR3 DNA is TGCGCCAGCAGCGCCGGGACGGGAATGAACACTGAAGCTTTCTTT. Its translation is CASSAGTGMNTEAFF.

This clonotype was seen many times. The gene calls are TRBV4-2 and TRBJ2-7; no firm D call. The CDR3 loop spans 14 amino acids. From germline, CDR1 is LGHNA and CDR2 YNFKEQ. Trimming removed 0 bases at V and 3 bases at J, with 9 bases between. The DNA of the CDR3 is TGTGCCAGCAGCCAAGATCAGGACCGCTACGAGCAGTACTTC. It yields the protein CASSQDQDRYEQYF.

Of note for this clonotype: A much larger clone differs by one base, so this may be a read error. V and J are TRBV12-3 or TRBV12-4 and TRBJ1-5; D possibly corresponds to TRBD1 (6 bases). The V end lost 2 bases, the J end lost 7 bases, and 12 bases lay between the germline ends. This CDR3 is 14 amino acids long. The CDR3, as DNA: TGTGCCAGCAGTTTATGGGGGCGCGGACAGCCCCAGCATTTT. It encodes CASSLWGRGQPQHF.

This clonotype appeared many times. The CDR3 spells CSVEIYGPPMGQETQYF. DNA for the CDR3: TGCAGCGTTGAGATCTATGGGCCCCCGATGGGACAAGAGACCCAGTACTTC. The V gene is TRBV29-1, the J gene TRBJ2-5; D is undetermined. Per the germline V gene, CDR1 is SQVTM and CDR2 is ANQGSEA. The V end lost 3 bases, the J end lost 2 bases, and 22 bases lay between the germline ends. The CDR3 extends over 17 amino acids. The full variable domain, its missing parts supplied by reference TRBV29-1 and TRBJ2-5, is SAVISQKPSRDICQRGTSLTIQCQVDSQVTMMFWYRQQPGQSLTLIATANQGSEATYESGFVIDKFPISRPNLTFSTLTVSNMSPEDSSIYLCSVEIYGPPMGQETQYFGPGTRLLVL.

CDR3 in DNA: TGTGCCTGGAAAAGCCAGGGGATCACCGGGGAGCTGTTTTTT. Translating gives CAWKSQGITGELFF. The chain uses TRBV30 and TRBJ2-2; TRBD1 is a possible D gene (6 bases). Trimming stripped 4 bases from V and 4 bases from J, with 13 bases between. The CDR3 length is 14 residues. The germline V gene encodes CDR1 GTSNPN and CDR2 SVGIG (reference sequence). The full variable domain, rest sourced from reference TRBV30 and TRBJ2-2, is SQTIHQWPATLVQPVGSPLSLECTVEGTSNPNLYWYRQAAGRGLQLLFYSVGIGQISSEVPQNLSASRPQDRQFILSSKKLLLSDSGFYLCAWKSQGITGELFFGEGSRLTVL.

This clonotype was seen ten or more times. The chain has TRBV28 and TRBJ2-7, with D perhaps assigned TRBD1 or TRBD2 (5 bases each). The CDR3 has 15 residues. V dropped 2 bases and J dropped 1 base, with 12 bases sitting between them. The germline CDR1 and CDR2 sequences are MDHEN and SYDVKM. This CDR3 is CASSLKGTGSYEQYF. The CDR3 DNA sequence: TGTGCCAGCAGTTTAAAGGGGACGGGATCCTACGAGCAGTACTTC.

This clonotype came up many times. This chain links TRBV10-3 with TRBJ2-7, with D unresolved. Trimming left V 6 bases short and J 3 bases short, with 9 bases between. Germline assignment: CDR1 ENHRY and CDR2 SYGVKD. The CDR3 has 12 residues. CDR3 amino acids: CAIRTESYEQYF. CDR3 bases: TGTGCCATCAGGACTGAGAGCTACGAGCAGTACTTC.

This clonotype has at least ten counts. V is TRBV5-1 and J is TRBJ2-3; TRBD2 matches at 9 bases. This CDR3 has 16 amino acids. The V segment lost 2 bases and the J segment 2 bases; nucleotides outside the gene matches: 6. Germline CDR1 SGHRS, CDR2 YFSETQ. CDR3 loop: CASSFTSGPNTDTQYF. The CDR3 DNA is TGCGCCAGCAGCTTTACTAGCGGGCCAAACACAGATACGCAGTATTTT. Based on the CDR3 plus reference TRBV5-1 and TRBJ2-3, the full variable domain is KAGVTQTPRYLIKTRGQQVTLSCSPISGHRSVSWYQQTPGQGLQFLFEYFSETQRNKGNFPGRFSGRQFSNSRSEMNVSTLELGDSALYLCASSFTSGPNTDTQYFGPGTRLTVL.

This clonotype was detected ten times or more. The V and J genes are TRBV20-1 and TRBJ1-1, with TRBD1 matching over 7 bases. The trim removed 1 base at V and 2 bases at J, leaving 7 bases unmatched. The CDR3 covers 15 residues. CDR1 is DFQATT, CDR2 SNEGSKA, per germline (reference sequence). The CDR3 nucleotides are TGCAGTGCTAGAGTCTTCGACAGGGACAACACTGAAGCTTTCTTT. It codes for CSARVFDRDNTEAFF.

About this clonotype: The junction departs from the called germline gene at one end, perhaps through a read error. The chain carries TRBV4-1 and TRBJ2-3; TRBD2 agrees at 10 bases. CDR1 is MGHRA and CDR2 is YSYEKL in the germline V gene. CDR3 length: 17 residues. In DNA form, the CDR3 reads TGCGCCAGGAGCCAAGACCCGGGACTAGCGATCACAGATACGCAGTATTTT. It translates to CARSQDPGLAITDTQYF.

This clonotype was seen repeatedly, ten times or more. The chain links TRBV6-2 or TRBV6-3 to TRBJ2-4; D perhaps matches TRBD1 (6 bases). The CDR3 runs to 13 residues. Germline CDR1 MNHEY, CDR2 SVGEGT. With 6 bases removed from V and 8 bases from J, the gap between germline ends came to 14 bases. CDR3: CASRYRVGDIQYF. CDR3 in DNA: TGTGCCAGCAGGTACAGGGTAGGGGACATTCAGTACTTC.

This clonotype appeared many times. The rearrangement joins TRBV4-2 to TRBJ2-7; 7 bases map to TRBD2. Per the germline V gene, CDR1 is LGHNA and CDR2 is YNFKEQ. This CDR3 contains 15 residues. Trimming cost V 0 bases and J 2 bases; bases outside gene matches: 4. The CDR3 DNA reads TGTGCCAGCAGCCAAGATCGGCGGGAGACCTACGAGCAGTACTTC. Protein product: CASSQDRRETYEQYF.

The chain carries TRBV7-2 and TRBJ2-7; perhaps TRBD2 as D (6 bases). CDR3 size: 13 residues. The germline V gene has CDR1 SGHTA and CDR2 FQGNSA. Trimming pared 5 bases from V and 3 bases from J, leaving 11 bases between. The CDR3: CASSHGTYYEQYF. As DNA, the CDR3 is TGTGCCAGCAGCCACGGGACTTACTACGAGCAGTACTTC.

In this sample, this clonotype turned up many times. The V gene is TRBV6-6, the J gene TRBJ2-7; 7 bases are a match to TRBD1. This CDR3 contains 16 residues. Germline V gene data show CDR1 as MNHNY and CDR2 as SVGAGI (reference sequence). After removal of 2 bases from V and 1 base from J, the junction contained 8 bases not matched to a gene. CDR3 sequence: CASSYLDRDRSYEQYF. CDR3 nucleotides: TGTGCCAGCAGTTACCTCGACAGGGACCGATCCTACGAGCAGTACTTC.

The table lists this clonotype with a few counts. This could be a read error, since a much larger clone is one nucleotide away. The chain combines TRBV6-5 with TRBJ2-7, with 12 bases aligning to TRBD1. The CDR3 covers 17 residues. CDR1 is MNHEY, CDR2 SVGAGI, per germline. The CDR3 DNA sequence: TGTGCCAGCAGTTACTCGATGCGGGACAGGGGGCCCTACGATCAGTACTTC. Amino acids: CASSYSMRDRGPYDQYF.

This clonotype was observed at least ten times. V usage is TRBV5-1 and J usage is TRBJ2-7; D is ambiguous. The germline V gene has CDR1 SGHRS and CDR2 YFSETQ. V was pared by 2 bases and J by 1 base, with 4 bases between. The CDR3 runs 12 residues. For the CDR3, the DNA is TGCGCCAGCAGCTTCGGATCCTACGAGCAGTACTTC. The encoded protein is CASSFGSYEQYF.

This clonotype was picked up many times. This chain connects TRBV7-2 to TRBJ2-1, with 11 bases lining up with TRBD2. J lost 2 bases, V lost 1 base, and 4 bases had no gene match. The CDR3 runs to 17 residues. Per germline, CDR1 SGHTA and CDR2 FQGNSA. For the CDR3, the DNA is TGTGCCAGCAGCTTAGAGCTAGCGGGAGGCCCCTACAATGAGCAGTTCTTC. Translated, it gives CASSLELAGGPYNEQFF.

The table lists this clonotype with many counts. The V call is TRBV7-9, the J call TRBJ2-7; D is undetermined. Trimming took off 2 bases at V and 4 bases at J, with 12 bases between the two ends. Germline CDR1 SEHNR, CDR2 FQNEAQ (reference sequence). The length of the CDR3 is 14 residues. The CDR3 here is CASSLRAQGYEQYF. DNA of the CDR3: TGTGCCAGCAGCTTACGAGCCCAAGGATACGAGCAGTACTTC.

Many counts were recorded for this clonotype. The V call is TRBV5-1, the J call TRBJ2-5; TRBD2 is a possible D gene (5 bases). Germline values: CDR1 SGHRS, CDR2 YFSETQ. V was shortened by 0 bases and J by 5 bases, with 14 bases between the two germline ends. The CDR3 totals 15 residues. CDR3 in amino acids: CASSLDPSSGETQYF. CDR3 nucleotide sequence: TGCGCCAGCAGCTTGGACCCTAGCTCTGGTGAGACCCAGTACTTC.

This clonotype is deemed medium-sized. The chain joins TRBV7-9 to TRBJ2-1, with D possibly matching TRBD2 (6 bases). Germline assignment: CDR1 SEHNR and CDR2 FQNEAQ (reference sequence). The CDR3 is made up of 14 amino acids. The V end lost 0 bases, the J end lost 7 bases, and 10 bases lay between the germline ends. CDR3 DNA: TGTGCCAGCAGCTTAGCCAGGGAGGTGAATGAGCAGTTCTTC. This codes for CASSLAREVNEQFF.

This clonotype was seen ten or more times. The chain employs TRBV7-2 and TRBJ2-7, with 9 bases fitting TRBD2. The V gene end was trimmed by 5 bases and the J gene end by 3 bases; junction bases not matched to a gene: 5. CDR3 size: 14 residues. Looked up from germline, CDR1 is SGHTA and CDR2 is FQGNSA. In nucleotides, the CDR3 is TGTGCCAGCAGCCCCCGGCGGGAGGGCTACGAGCAGTACTTC. Protein: CASSPRREGYEQYF.

In this sample, this clonotype turned up many times. The chain combines TRBV15 with TRBJ2-1, with D possibly TRBD2 on 6 matching bases. Germline loops: CDR1 LNHNV, CDR2 YYDKDF (reference sequence). The CDR3 length is 12 residues. V lost 7 bases and J lost 5, with 9 bases in between. In DNA form, the CDR3 reads TGTGCCACCATGGAGGGGCACAATGAGCAGTTCTTC. It yields the protein CATMEGHNEQFF.

This clonotype has ten or more counts. The rearrangement joins TRBV5-1 to TRBJ2-1, with 7 bases fitting TRBD2. Germline V CDR1 and CDR2: SGHRS, YFSETQ. This CDR3 comprises 15 residues. With 5 bases clipped from V and 1 base from J, the junction kept 6 bases outside the gene matches. The CDR3 nucleotides read TGCGCCAGCAGTAAAGCTAGCGGTTCCTACAATGAGCAGTTCTTC. Translating gives CASSKASGSYNEQFF.

There are many counts of this clonotype. V is TRBV13 and J is TRBJ2-1, with D possibly called TRBD1 or TRBD2 (6 bases each). Germline assignment: CDR1 PRHDT and CDR2 FYEKMQ (reference sequence). Trimming took off 4 bases at V and 7 bases at J, with 14 bases between the two ends. This CDR3 region has 14 residues. The CDR3 reads CASSSRTGRNEQFF. In nucleotides, the CDR3 is TGTGCCAGCAGCTCTAGAACAGGGAGGAATGAGCAGTTCTTC.

The V call is TRBV2, the J call TRBJ2-3; TRBD2 aligns across 13 bases. Germline assignment: CDR1 SNHLY and CDR2 FYNNEI. Trimming at V came to 6 bases and at J to 6 bases, leaving 3 bases not matched to a gene. This CDR3 has 14 residues. The chain's CDR3 is CASRTSGRWDTQYF. DNA for the CDR3: TGTGCCAGCAGGACTAGCGGGAGGTGGGATACGCAGTATTTT.

This clonotype was picked up many times. This sequence joins TRBV4-2 and TRBJ1-5, with 8 bases aligning to TRBD1. Germline CDR1 is LGHNA and CDR2 is YNFKEQ. The CDR3 contains 17 residues. The V segment lost 2 bases and the J segment 7 bases; nucleotides outside the gene matches: 13. The CDR3 nucleotides are TGTGCCAGCAGCCAAACTCCGACAGGGGAGGCGGGACAGCCCCAGCATTTT. The encoded protein is CASSQTPTGEAGQPQHF.

This clonotype was seen repeatedly, ten times or more. This rearrangement joins TRBV28 to TRBJ2-7, with TRBD2 identical over 14 bases. The germline V gene has CDR1 MDHEN and CDR2 SYDVKM. CDR3 length equals 16 residues. With 6 bases clipped from V and 4 bases from J, the junction kept 8 bases outside the gene matches. The CDR3 DNA reads as TGTGCCAGCAGGCAAGGGGGACTAGCGGGAGAGTACGAGCAGTACTTC. Translated: CASRQGGLAGEYEQYF.

This clonotype was recorded many times. The chain combines TRBV5-1 with TRBJ2-3; 10 positions match TRBD2. The germline CDR1 and CDR2 sequences are SGHRS and YFSETQ. Losses at the gene ends were 0 bases for V and 3 bases for J; bases not matched to a gene: 7. The CDR3 runs to 17 residues. The CDR3 sequence is CASSLATTSGATDTQYF. The CDR3 bases are TGCGCCAGCAGCTTGGCGACAACTAGCGGGGCAACAGATACGCAGTATTTT.

This clonotype was observed many times. This chain uses TRBV2 with TRBJ1-5, with 8 bases identical to TRBD1. The CDR3 is 14 amino acids. The V gene end was trimmed by 6 bases and the J gene end by 2 bases; junction bases not matched to a gene: 3. The V gene's germline CDR1 is SNHLY and CDR2 FYNNEI. CDR3 sequence: CASRPQGGNQPQHF. The CDR3 coding sequence is TGTGCCAGCAGACCACAGGGGGGCAATCAGCCCCAGCATTTT.